This T cell receptor (beta chain) was identified during a study of T cell repertoires in cytomegalovirus infection. Points from the study as a whole: Cumulative frequency of public TCR beta families picked out carriers of CMV plus the relevant HLA.

TCRdb itself ran the reads through MiXCR, one entry per CDR3 protein. The profile shows 250,000 or so distinct CDR3 sequences, less than 9.5% of them singletons. This clonotype was recorded many times. No antigen is known for it. This receptor was obtained from a human donor in good health (CMV status not recorded). Some clones in this sample may be carry-over from other donors' samples. Sample: PBMCs.

Written as DNA, the CDR3 is TGCAGTGCTAGAGAGTCAGGGAGCTATGGCTACACCTTC. This codes for CSARESGSYGYTF. This sequence joins TRBV20-1 and TRBJ1-2, with D perhaps matching TRBD1 (5 bases). CDR3 length: 13 amino acids. V was shortened by 0 bases and J by 4 bases, with 9 bases between the two germline ends. CDR1 and CDR2 from the germline V gene are DFQATT and SNEGSKA (reference sequence).